The 31 T cell receptor beta chains below come from one sample, sequenced in a study of shared clonotypes between healthy human individuals (dated by TCRdb to the early 2020s). Library construction relied on the immunoSEQ multiplex PCR assay. TCRdb re-hosts the immuneACCESS table, in-frame sequences only. Its copies lack some clones; in the studies checked, an unresolved V gene accounts for under half of them, and the cause for the rest is not known. Recorded for this sample are 1.5 million to 1.9 million clones; nearly 99% of them occurred a single time. About 0.4% of the sample is held by the ten biggest clonotypes. Source material: naive CD4+ T cells sorted from blood. This sample's cell subset or site label indicates: CD45RA+ positively selected. The receptors here all came from a young man in good health.

This rearrangement joins TRBV7-2 to TRBJ2-1; D unclear. CDR3 size: 14 residues. Trimming cost V 5 bases and J 4 bases, with 12 bases left between them. CDR1 and CDR2 (germline): SGHTA, FQGNSA. CDR3 bases: TGTGCCAGCAGCAACCCCGGGTCTTACAATGAGCAGTTCTTC. Translating it yields CASSNPGSYNEQFF.

This chain links TRBV28 with TRBJ2-3, with 15 bases aligning to TRBD2. Germline V CDR1 and CDR2: MDHEN, SYDVKM. Trimming at V came to 4 bases and at J to 6 bases, leaving 5 bases not matched to a gene. CDR3 length: 16 amino acids. The CDR3 loop reads CASSWTSGRAWDTQYF. CDR3 nucleotide sequence: TGTGCCAGCAGTTGGACTAGCGGGAGGGCCTGGGATACGCAGTATTTT.

The genes are TRBV4-2 and TRBJ2-1, with D perhaps given as TRBD1 or TRBD2 (5 bases each). Trimming shortened V by 1 base and J by 5 bases, and 9 bases separated the two germline ends. CDR1 is LGHNA and CDR2 is YNFKEQ in the germline V gene. The CDR3 spans 14 residues. The CDR3 sequence is CASSQGGEHNEQFF. DNA of the CDR3: TGTGCCAGCAGCCAAGGAGGGGAACACAATGAGCAGTTCTTC.

The chain recombines TRBV6-6 with TRBJ2-7; D assignment may be TRBD1 or TRBD2 (5 bases each). The V gene's germline CDR1 is MNHNY and CDR2 SVGAGI (reference sequence). Trimming took off 6 bases at V and 0 bases at J, with 15 bases between the two ends. The CDR3 is made up of 15 amino acids. The CDR3 loop reads CASSLPGLSSYEQYF. Here the CDR3 DNA reads TGTGCCAGCAGCCTCCCGGGGCTTAGCTCCTACGAGCAGTACTTC.

V usage is TRBV4-3 and J usage is TRBJ1-2; a possible D gene is TRBD1 (5 bases). Germline V gives CDR1 LGHNA, CDR2 YSLEER. This CDR3 is built from 16 residues. Between the trimmed V and J ends, which lost 0 bases and 8 bases, there was a span of 19 bases. CDR3: CASSQEPTGPIEGYTF. The CDR3 nucleotides read TGCGCCAGCAGCCAAGAGCCCACAGGCCCTATAGAAGGCTACACCTTC.

This clone has a single count. The V call is TRBV7-8, the J call TRBJ2-2; D remains unclear. The CDR3 length is 15 residues. Per the germline V gene, CDR1 is SGHVS and CDR2 is FQNEAQ. Trimming pared 3 bases from V and 2 bases from J, leaving 10 bases between. In nucleotides, the CDR3 is TGTGCCAGCAGCTTTCTACGCATCAACACCGGGGAGCTGTTTTTT. This encodes CASSFLRINTGELFF.

V is TRBV7-3 and J is TRBJ2-1; TRBD2 aligns across 10 bases. CDR3 length equals 15 residues. Trimming at V came to 1 base and at J to 6 bases, leaving 3 bases not matched to a gene. The germline V gene has CDR1 SGHTA and CDR2 FQGTGA. The CDR3 bases are TGTGCCAGCAGCTTAAGAGCGGGAGGGGGCAATGAGCAGTTCTTC. It yields the protein CASSLRAGGGNEQFF.

The count of this clone is one. This chain links TRBV14 with TRBJ2-5; 9 bases are a match to TRBD2. The germline V gene has CDR1 SGHDN and CDR2 FVKESK. J was trimmed by 0 bases and V by 0 bases; bases with no gene match: 5. The CDR3 sequence is 17 residues long. Here the CDR3 DNA reads TGTGCCAGCAGCCAAGAGGCCCTAGCGGGGAACCAAGAGACCCAGTACTTC. Residues: CASSQEALAGNQETQYF. Filled out from reference TRBV14 and TRBJ2-5, the complete variable domain reads EAGVTQFPSHSVIEKGQTVTLRCDPISGHDNLYWYRRVMGKEIKFLLHFVKESKQDESGMPNNRFLAERTGGTYSTLKVQPAELEDSGVYFCASSQEALAGNQETQYFGPGTRLLVL.

V is TRBV27 and J is TRBJ2-1, with 10 nucleotides matching TRBD2. V gave up 3 bases and J gave up 10 bases; unmatched junction bases: 15. Per germline, CDR1 MNHEY and CDR2 SMNVEV (reference sequence). The CDR3 has 17 residues. CDR3 region: CASSFTHGLAAAGEQFF. Written as DNA, the CDR3 is TGTGCCAGCAGTTTCACTCACGGACTAGCGGCCGCAGGGGAGCAGTTCTTC.

On this clone itself: The sample has other DNA sequences that encode this CDR3 too. The chain uses TRBV20-1 and TRBJ1-2, with D possibly matching TRBD1 (5 bases). Between the trimmed V and J ends, which lost 3 bases and 7 bases, there was a span of 6 bases. This CDR3 is 10 amino acids long. Germline CDR1 reads DFQATT; CDR2 reads SNEGSKA (reference sequence). The CDR3 nucleotides read TGCAGTGCTAGGGGGGGTGGCTACACCTTC. It specifies CSARGGGYTF.

This rearrangement joins TRBV5-4 to TRBJ2-1, with D perhaps matching TRBD2 (6 bases). The CDR3 is made up of 14 amino acids. CDR1 and CDR2 from the germline V gene are SGHNT and YYREEE (reference sequence). V lost 5 bases, J lost 8 bases, and 17 bases lay in between. The CDR3 sequence is CASRSRFGEDEQFF. In DNA form, the CDR3 reads TGTGCCAGCAGGTCTCGATTTGGGGAGGATGAGCAGTTCTTC.

The chain uses TRBV2 and TRBJ2-5, with a possible D match to TRBD2 (6 bases). The CDR3 sequence is 14 residues long. V was cut by 2 bases and J by 3 bases, with 10 bases left in between. Germline CDR1 SNHLY, CDR2 FYNNEI. DNA for the CDR3: TGTGCCAGCAGTGAAATTGGAGGGGAAGAGACCCAGTACTTC. Translated: CASSEIGGEETQYF.

This chain connects TRBV28 to TRBJ2-7; D is uncertain. Germline values: CDR1 MDHEN, CDR2 SYDVKM. This CDR3 spans 15 amino acids. Deletions cut 4 bases from V and 1 base from J, with 14 bases between. DNA of the CDR3: TGTGCCAGCAGTTCTCTTACACGATTTTCCTACGAGCAGTACTTC. Protein sequence: CASSSLTRFSYEQYF.

This clone came up once. This chain joins TRBV9 and TRBJ1-1; no clear D gene. Trimming took off 3 bases at V and 1 base at J, with 7 bases between the two ends. The CDR3 is made up of 13 amino acids. CDR1 and CDR2 (germline): SGDLS, YYNGEE. CDR3 coding DNA: TGTGCCAGCAGCGCCGACTGGAACACTGAAGCTTTCTTT. Translation gives CASSADWNTEAFF.

V usage is TRBV7-9 and J usage is TRBJ1-3; 9 bases fit TRBD1. Unmatched junction bases numbered 10, after V lost 3 bases and J lost 4 bases. Germline V lookup: CDR1 SEHNR, CDR2 FQNEAQ (reference sequence). The CDR3 is 17 residues long. The CDR3 protein is CASSLPGTGSSGNTIYF. CDR3 DNA sequence: TGTGCCAGCAGCTTGCCCGGGACAGGGTCGTCCGGAAACACCATATATTTT. The full variable domain, in which reference TRBV7-9 and TRBJ1-3 provide the parts outside the CDR3, is DTGVSQNPRHKITKRGQNVTFRCDPISEHNRLYWYRQTLGQGPEFLTYFQNEAQLEKSRLLSDRFSAERPKGSFSTLEIQRTEQGDSAMYLCASSLPGTGSSGNTIYFGEGSWLTVV.

This chain links TRBV5-1 with TRBJ2-5; possibly TRBD2 for D (6 bases). With 2 bases removed from V and 4 bases from J, the gap between germline ends came to 9 bases. Germline V CDR1 and CDR2: SGHRS, YFSETQ. This CDR3 has 13 residues. CDR3 sequence reads: CASSFLGGETQYF. The CDR3, as DNA: TGCGCCAGCAGCTTTCTGGGGGGAGAGACCCAGTACTTC.

The V and J genes are TRBV5-1 and TRBJ2-1; tentatively, D is TRBD1 or TRBD2 (5 bases each). Germline-derived CDR1 and CDR2 are SGHRS and YFSETQ. This CDR3 is built from 16 residues. Trimming shortened V by 0 bases and J by 2 bases, and 12 bases separated the two germline ends. Here the CDR3 DNA reads TGCGCCAGCAGCTTGGTTGGGGGACCACCCTACAATGAGCAGTTCTTC. It codes for CASSLVGGPPYNEQFF.

CDR3 coding DNA: TGCAGCGTTGAGAGACAGACGATGAACACTGAAGCTTTCTTT. Translating it yields CSVERQTMNTEAFF. This chain links TRBV29-1 with TRBJ1-1, with D perhaps TRBD1 (5 bases). Germline loops: CDR1 SQVTM, CDR2 ANQGSEA. This CDR3 is 14 amino acids long. V gave up 3 bases and J gave up 0 bases, with 11 bases separating them.

The chain recombines TRBV5-1 with TRBJ2-7, with TRBD2 matching over 7 bases. V lost 4 bases, J lost 5 bases, and 15 bases stayed unmatched. The CDR3 is 16 amino acids. In germline, CDR1 is SGHRS, CDR2 YFSETQ. The CDR3 is CASSRGEGVVAHEQYF. The CDR3 bases are TGCGCCAGCAGCCGCGGGGAGGGCGTTGTAGCCCACGAGCAGTACTTC.

The chain carries TRBV2 and TRBJ1-2; D might be TRBD1 (6 bases). This CDR3 spans 13 amino acids. V lost 6 bases and J lost 4, with 12 bases in between. Per the germline V gene, CDR1 is SNHLY and CDR2 is FYNNEI. In nucleotides, the CDR3 is TGTGCCAGCAGAAATACAGGGATCTATGGCTACACCTTC. Translated: CASRNTGIYGYTF. The full variable domain, in which reference TRBV2 and TRBJ1-2 provide the parts outside the CDR3, is EPEVTQTPSHQVTQMGQEVILRCVPISNHLYFYWYRQILGQKVEFLVSFYNNEISEKSEIFDDQFSVERPDGSNFTLKIRSTKLEDSAMYFCASRNTGIYGYTFGSGTRLTVV.

The chain recombines TRBV27 with TRBJ2-3, with 8 bases fitting TRBD2. This CDR3 has 15 amino acids. Germline CDR1 MNHEY, CDR2 SMNVEV (reference sequence). J gave up 2 bases and V 6 bases, and 7 bases lay outside the gene matches. CDR3 sequence: CASRPTSGYTDTQYF. The DNA of the CDR3 is TGTGCCAGCAGACCTACTAGCGGTTACACAGATACGCAGTATTTT.

This clone was found once. This chain connects TRBV6-5 to TRBJ2-7; D assignment may be TRBD1 or TRBD2 (5 bases each). CDR3 size: 13 residues. V lost 6 bases and J 1 base, leaving 10 bases between the germline ends. Germline CDR1 is MNHEY and CDR2 is SVGAGI. The CDR3 DNA is TGTGCCAGCAGCGGGACGGATTCCTACGAGCAGTACTTC. This encodes CASSGTDSYEQYF.

The chain employs TRBV5-6 and TRBJ1-1; D is unresolved. The CDR3 loop spans 13 amino acids. Per germline, CDR1 SGHDT and CDR2 YYEEEE. The V gene lost 0 bases and the J gene lost 1 base, with 4 bases spanning the gap. The CDR3, as DNA: TGTGCCAGCAGCTTGGCCACGAACACTGAAGCTTTCTTT. This codes for CASSLATNTEAFF.

V and J are TRBV7-9 and TRBJ2-3, with D hard to call. Looked up from germline, CDR1 is SEHNR and CDR2 is FQNEAQ (reference sequence). The germline V and J ends were trimmed by 2 bases and 2 bases, with 11 bases remaining between them. The CDR3 sequence is 15 residues long. This CDR3 reads CASSLNSAVTDTQYF. The CDR3 DNA sequence: TGTGCCAGCAGCTTAAATTCGGCAGTCACAGATACGCAGTATTTT.

This clone was observed a single time. This specimen includes other DNA sequences encoding the same CDR3. The rearrangement links TRBV28 to TRBJ1-2, with unresolved D. V was pared by 5 bases and J by 0 bases, with 4 bases between. Germline CDR1 and CDR2: MDHEN and SYDVKM. The CDR3 runs to 12 residues. CDR3 residues: CASSLANYGYTF. In nucleotides, the CDR3 is TGTGCCAGCAGTCTAGCTAACTATGGCTACACCTTC.

V is TRBV2 and J is TRBJ1-4, with 7 positions matching TRBD1. The CDR3 spans 14 residues. CDR1 SNHLY and CDR2 FYNNEI come from the germline V gene. J was trimmed by 4 bases and V by 5 bases; bases with no gene match: 4. The CDR3 region is CASSRRQGNEKLFF. The CDR3 DNA reads TGTGCCAGCAGTCGACGACAGGGTAATGAAAAACTGTTTTTT.

The chain has TRBV9 and TRBJ2-2; 8 bases fit TRBD2. CDR1 is SGDLS and CDR2 is YYNGEE in the germline V gene. V gave up 0 bases and J gave up 6 bases; unmatched junction bases: 16. The CDR3 is made up of 19 amino acids. The CDR3 nucleotides are TGTGCCAGCAGCGTAGGAGCGGGAGTGGGGTTTAAAGGGCCCGGGGAGCTGTTTTTT. Translation gives CASSVGAGVGFKGPGELFF.

The chain combines TRBV10-3 with TRBJ2-7; TRBD1 matches at 8 bases. V gave up 10 bases and J gave up 3 bases; unmatched junction bases: 11. CDR1 ENHRY and CDR2 SYGVKD come from the germline V gene. The CDR3 covers 14 residues. The CDR3 region has the DNA TGTGCCACCGGTAGACTTACAGGGGGCTACGAGCAGTACTTC. Encoded protein: CATGRLTGGYEQYF.

This chain uses TRBV27 with TRBJ2-5; the D gene is possibly TRBD1 (6 bases). From germline, CDR1 is MNHEY and CDR2 SMNVEV (reference sequence). Trimming took off 3 bases at V and 5 bases at J, with 10 bases between the two ends. This CDR3 contains 13 residues. The CDR3 bases are TGTGCCAGCAGTTTTCGCAGGGGTGAGACCCAGTACTTC. It yields the protein CASSFRRGETQYF.

The chain couples TRBV9 to TRBJ2-2; 7 bases fit TRBD2. CDR1 and CDR2 (germline): SGDLS, YYNGEE. This CDR3 has 16 amino acids. V trimming: 3 bases; J trimming: 0 bases; junction bases outside the gene matches: 5. DNA for the CDR3: TGTGCCAGCAGCGCTAGCGGTACCTCGAACACCGGGGAGCTGTTTTTT. Its protein is CASSASGTSNTGELFF.

This clone was counted a single time. The chain recombines TRBV30 with TRBJ1-1; no definite D call. Trimming pared 5 bases from V and 1 base from J, leaving 14 bases between. This CDR3 has 14 amino acids. CDR1 and CDR2 (germline): GTSNPN, SVGIG (reference sequence). DNA of the CDR3: TGTGCCTGGGCCCAAGGGAGGTGGAACACTGAAGCTTTCTTT. It encodes CAWAQGRWNTEAFF.